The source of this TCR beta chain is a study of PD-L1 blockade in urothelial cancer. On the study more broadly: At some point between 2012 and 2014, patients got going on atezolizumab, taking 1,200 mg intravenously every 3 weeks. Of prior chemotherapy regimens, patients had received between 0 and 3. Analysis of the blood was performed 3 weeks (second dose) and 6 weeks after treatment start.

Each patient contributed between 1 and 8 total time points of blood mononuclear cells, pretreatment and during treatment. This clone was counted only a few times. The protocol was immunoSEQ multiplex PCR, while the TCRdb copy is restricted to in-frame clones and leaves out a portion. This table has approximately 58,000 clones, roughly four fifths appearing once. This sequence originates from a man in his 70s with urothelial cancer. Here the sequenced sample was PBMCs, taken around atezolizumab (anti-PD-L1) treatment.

The CDR3 DNA follows: TGTGCCAGCAGTGACGCGGCGGGAGGGCACAATGAGCAGTTCTTC. As protein: CASSDAAGGHNEQFF. The chain recombines TRBV2 with TRBJ2-1; 9 bases agree with TRBD2. The length of the CDR3 is 15 residues. Germline-derived CDR1 and CDR2 are SNHLY and FYNNEI. The V and J ends lost 3 bases and 5 bases, in that order; junction bases with no gene match: 5.